This T cell receptor (beta chain) was sequenced for a study of blood T cell repertoires in COVID-19. Study-level background: From the United States, Italy and Spain came samples of acute and convalescent COVID-19. Nucleic acid was either cDNA or gDNA, and it came from T cells, B-cell-depleted T cells, or PBMCs.

The germline CDR1 and CDR2 sequences are SGHTA and FQGNSA. CDR3 length: 14 amino acids. Trimming removed 5 bases from V and 7 bases from J; junction bases left unmatched: 11. Per the authors' pipeline: It was from reference gene primer amplification that nucleated cell counts were estimated. TCRdb keeps only in-frame clones here, not all; method: immunoSEQ multiplex PCR. That table gives V, J and clone size, and the DNA gave D and trimming. The sample contains more than 85,000 clones, 70% to 90% of which appear only once. What was sequenced was peripheral blood. The rearrangement joins TRBV7-2 to TRBJ2-7; 7 bases are a match to TRBD2. This clonotype was sampled from a human donor in a cohort sampled during active COVID-19. CDR3 region: CASSPRGGRGEQYF. The CDR3 nucleotides read TGTGCCAGCAGCCCCCGCGGGGGTCGTGGGGAGCAGTACTTC. The full variable domain, in which reference TRBV7-2 and TRBJ2-7 provide the parts outside the CDR3, is GAGVSQSPSNKVTEKGKDVELRCDPISGHTALYWYRQSLGQGLEFLIYFQGNSAPDKSGLPSDRFSAERTGGSVSTLTIQRTQQEDSAVYLCASSPRGGRGEQYFGPGTRLTVT.